What follows are 2 T cell receptor beta chains derived from one specimen sequenced in a study of cytomegalovirus exposure and HLA in healthy donors. Repertoires were generated with immunoSEQ multiplex PCR, while TCRdb's copy carries only in-frame clones and drops some. The repertoire holds some 170,000 clones, with approximately 86% as singletons. Specimen: PBMCs. The receptors originated from a man between 18 and 29 years old in good health and CMV-seropositive.

The V and J genes are TRBV5-1 and TRBJ2-3, with D perhaps matching TRBD2 (6 bases). Trimming left V 4 bases short and J 5 bases short, with 11 bases between. The CDR3 consists of 13 residues. The germline V gene encodes CDR1 SGHRS and CDR2 YFSETQ. In DNA form, the CDR3 reads TGCGCCAGCAGCGAACGACTAGGAGATACGCAGTATTTT. This translates into CASSERLGDTQYF.

The chain couples TRBV11-2 to TRBJ1-6; 8 nucleotides line up with TRBD1. With 5 bases clipped from V and 8 bases from J, the junction kept 8 bases outside the gene matches. Germline lookup yields CDR1 SGHAT and CDR2 FQNNGV. The CDR3 totals 15 residues. The CDR3 region is CASSPQGAYDSPLHF. For the CDR3, the DNA is TGTGCCAGCAGCCCTCAGGGGGCGTACGATTCACCCCTCCACTTT.